This T cell receptor (beta chain) was captured in a study of blood T cell repertoires in COVID-19. The V and J ends lost 4 bases and 2 bases, in that order; junction bases with no gene match: 10. Per germline, CDR1 SGHKS and CDR2 YYEKEE (reference sequence). The CDR3 sequence is 16 residues long. This clone is a singleton in its sample. The study drew participants aged about 18 to 95 years from some 24 US areas. Per the original data handling: Amplification with reference gene primers provided the estimates of nucleated cell counts. Repertoires were generated with immunoSEQ multiplex PCR, while TCRdb's copy carries only in-frame clones and drops some. That table furnishes V, J and clone size, whereas the DNA furnished D and trimming. The table lists 200,000 or so clones, around 82% of them singletons.

This clonotype was obtained from a woman in her fifties or sixties who had been exposed to COVID-19. The chain is built from TRBV5-5 and TRBJ2-7; 9 nucleotides line up with TRBD1. The specimen sequenced was PBMCs or T cells enriched from blood (not recorded which). For the CDR3, the DNA is TGTGCCAGCAGCGCCACCGGGACAGGGATAGCCTACGAGCAGTACTTC. It is translated as CASSATGTGIAYEQYF.